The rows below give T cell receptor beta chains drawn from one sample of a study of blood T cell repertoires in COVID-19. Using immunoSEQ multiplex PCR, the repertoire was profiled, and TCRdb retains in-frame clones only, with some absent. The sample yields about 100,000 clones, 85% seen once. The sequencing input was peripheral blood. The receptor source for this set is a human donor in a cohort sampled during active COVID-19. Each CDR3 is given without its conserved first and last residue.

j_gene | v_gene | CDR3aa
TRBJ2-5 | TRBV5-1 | ASSLATKETQY
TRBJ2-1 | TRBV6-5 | ASSYFRDRGFEQF
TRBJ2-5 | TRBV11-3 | ASSLGRQGSETQY
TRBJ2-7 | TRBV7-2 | ASSSPAEHEQY
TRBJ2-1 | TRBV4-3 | ASSQDRGRLDEQF
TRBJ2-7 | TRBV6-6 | ASSYRLAGNSYEQY
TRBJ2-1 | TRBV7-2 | ASSIDAGPSVEQF
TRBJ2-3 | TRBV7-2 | ASRRGSTDTQY
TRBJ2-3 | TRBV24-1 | ATSDLGTGGADTQY
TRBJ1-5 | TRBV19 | ASSERAGVVQPQH
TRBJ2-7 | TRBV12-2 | ASRSWRTVYEQY
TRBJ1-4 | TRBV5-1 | ASSSARDGSEKLF
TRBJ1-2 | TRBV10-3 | AISGGTGGSGGYT
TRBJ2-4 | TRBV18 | ASSRRGLAGGKNIQY
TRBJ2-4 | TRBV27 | AMDGGAKNIQY
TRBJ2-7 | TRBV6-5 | ASSYSRGRGYEQY
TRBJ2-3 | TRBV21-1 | ASSTRDKTSTDTQY
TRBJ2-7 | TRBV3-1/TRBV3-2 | ASSQEVSEAYEQY
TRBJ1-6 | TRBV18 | ASSPTGFGDSPLH
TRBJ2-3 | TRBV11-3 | ASSPGQGRADTQY
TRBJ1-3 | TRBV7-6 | ASSPRVVSGGNTIY
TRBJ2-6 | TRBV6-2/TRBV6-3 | ASSPTGNGANVLT
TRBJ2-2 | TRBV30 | AWIRGGPYTGELF
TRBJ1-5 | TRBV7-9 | ASSSGTAGGFQPQH
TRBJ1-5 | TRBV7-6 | ASSLGVAGSNQPQH
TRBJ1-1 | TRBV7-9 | ASSFIQGARTEAF
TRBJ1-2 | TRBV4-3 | ASSQDLPDSLYGYT
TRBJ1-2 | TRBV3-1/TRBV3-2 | ASSQDHTGWWSHDYGYT
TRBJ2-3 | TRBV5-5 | ASSPRGVSTDTQY
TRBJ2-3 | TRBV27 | ASSPWGGGTQY
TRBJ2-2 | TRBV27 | ASRRGQNTGELF
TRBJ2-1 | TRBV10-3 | AISQGNEQF
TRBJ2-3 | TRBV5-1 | ASSLTSGLTDTQY
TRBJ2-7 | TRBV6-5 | ASSRTGDPYEQY
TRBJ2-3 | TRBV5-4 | ASSLAEGLHYTQY
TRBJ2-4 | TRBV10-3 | AISVGQGKNIQY
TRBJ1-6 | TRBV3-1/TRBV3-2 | ASSQLSGNSPLH
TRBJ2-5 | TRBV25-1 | ASSEYSGSGRRETQY
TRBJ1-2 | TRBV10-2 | ASSEIVNYGYT
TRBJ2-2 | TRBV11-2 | ASSHPPVSRELF
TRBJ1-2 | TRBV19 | ASSRTKLYGYT
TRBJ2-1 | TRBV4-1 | ASSPLRVRVSSYNEQF
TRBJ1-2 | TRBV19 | ASSKWAAGADYGYT
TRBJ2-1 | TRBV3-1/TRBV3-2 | ASSFGLAGGNEQF
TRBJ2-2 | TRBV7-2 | ASSSTSPELF
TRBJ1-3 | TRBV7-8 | ASTLRGSGNTIY
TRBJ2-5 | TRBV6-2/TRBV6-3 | ASSYASGSRETQY
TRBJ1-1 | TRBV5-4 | ASSSQVGAEAF
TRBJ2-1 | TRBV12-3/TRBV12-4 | ASSLVSGRKQF
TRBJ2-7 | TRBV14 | ASSPFSGGSLYEQY
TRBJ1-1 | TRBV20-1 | SASFRGMNTEAF
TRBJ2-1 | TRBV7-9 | ASSILAGGINEQF
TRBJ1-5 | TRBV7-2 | ASSLATGGGNQPQH
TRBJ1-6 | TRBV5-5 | ASSTDRWGSPLH
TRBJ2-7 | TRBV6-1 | ASSETSGATYEQY
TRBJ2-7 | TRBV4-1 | ASSQDTAGGRGEQY
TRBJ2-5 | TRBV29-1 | SVNGQAQETQY
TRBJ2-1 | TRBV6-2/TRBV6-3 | ASSPRGSRNEQF
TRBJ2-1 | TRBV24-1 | ATSDFRGSEQF